This T cell receptor (beta chain) came from a study of CD8+ T cells in alopecia areata. In each case, RNA was isolated and then reverse transcribed into cDNA as the sequencing template. Assay used: immunoSEQ multiplex PCR; TCRdb lists only in-frame clones, some missing. The table shows about 270,000 clones, with about three fifths occurring only once. CDR3 length equals 13 residues. Trimming took off 10 bases at V and 1 base at J, with 12 bases between the two ends. Germline V gene lookup returns CDR1 KGHSH and CDR2 LQKENI. This clone was seen more than once but under ten times. Treatment indicated: oral pan-JAK inhibitor, 5-10 mg twice daily. PBMCs, the starting material, were the source of sorted CD4+ and CD8+ T cells.

The clonotype comes from a human donor with alopecia areata. The chain has TRBV18 and TRBJ2-3; weak D call: TRBD2 (6 bases). The starting material was CD4+ T cells sorted from blood, obtained at week 52, from a patient treated with tofacitinib. For the CDR3, the DNA is TGTGCCACCTACCCGGGGGGCACAGATACGCAGTATTTT. This translates into CATYPGGTDTQYF.